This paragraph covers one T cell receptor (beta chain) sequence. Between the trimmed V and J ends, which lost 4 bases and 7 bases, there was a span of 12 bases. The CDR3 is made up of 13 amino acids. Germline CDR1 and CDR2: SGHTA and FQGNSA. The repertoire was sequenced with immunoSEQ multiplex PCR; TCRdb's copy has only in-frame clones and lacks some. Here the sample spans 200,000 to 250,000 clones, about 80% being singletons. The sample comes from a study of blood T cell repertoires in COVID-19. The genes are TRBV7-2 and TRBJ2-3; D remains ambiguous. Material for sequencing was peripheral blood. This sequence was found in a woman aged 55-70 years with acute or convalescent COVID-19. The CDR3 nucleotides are TGTGCCAGCAGCTCCCCTGGTAGAAATACGCAGTATTTT. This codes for CASSSPGRNTQYF. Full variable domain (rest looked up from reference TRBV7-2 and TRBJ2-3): GAGVSQSPSNKVTEKGKDVELRCDPISGHTALYWYRQSLGQGLEFLIYFQGNSAPDKSGLPSDRFSAERTGGSVSTLTIQRTQQEDSAVYLCASSSPGRNTQYFGPGTRLTVL.